A selection of T cell receptor beta chains follows, all from one sample in a study of CD8+CD57+ T cells in acquired aplastic anemia. Each CDR3 protein gets one entry after TCRdb re-called the reads with MiXCR. The table includes a few hundred thousand distinct CDR3 sequences, approximately 60% detected once. The sequenced sample consisted of sorted CD4+, CD8+, or CD8+CD57+ T cells (not recorded which) from PBMCs. The source of these receptors is a human donor with aplastic anemia. The CDR3 runs from the conserved cysteine through the conserved F or W. A D gene is named only where the DNA matches it firmly. For some rows the clone size is stated as once, few or many, or as a class when expanded; others skip it.

v_call	d_call	clone_size	j_call	cdr3_aa	cdr3_nt
TRBV19	TRBD2	NA	TRBJ2-5	CASRSSGEETQYF	TGTGCCAGTAGGTCCAGCGGGGAAGAGACCCAGTACTTC
TRBV6-2/TRBV6-3	NA	many	TRBJ1-2	CASSYVTGLLANYGYTF	TGTGCCAGCAGTTACGTGACAGGCCTGTTAGCTAACTATGGCTACACCTTC
TRBV29-1	NA	NA	TRBJ2-7	CSVDPGPDEGEQYF	TGCAGCGTTGATCCAGGTCCGGATGAGGGCGAGCAGTACTTC
TRBV5-1	NA	many	TRBJ1-4	CASSFGTSGEKLFF	TGCGCCAGCAGCTTCGGGACCTCGGGTGAAAAACTGTTTTTT
TRBV27	NA	few	TRBJ1-2	CASSLNVNYGYTF	TGTGCCAGCAGTTTAAATGTTAACTATGGCTACACCTTC
TRBV7-9	TRBD2	NA	TRBJ2-3	CASSLMSGGVDTQYF	TGTGCCAGCAGCCTTATGAGCGGGGGTGTAGATACGCAGTATTTT
TRBV9	NA	many	TRBJ2-5	CASSVGVGSLYQETQYF	TGTGCCAGCAGCGTAGGTGTGGGATCACTTTACCAAGAGACCCAGTACTTC
TRBV9	TRBD1	NA	TRBJ2-6	CASSGRDRETGANVLTF	TGTGCCAGCAGCGGAAGGGACAGGGAGACTGGGGCCAACGTCCTGACTTTC
TRBV12-3/TRBV12-4	NA	many	TRBJ2-3	CASSLGRTTDTQYF	TGTGCCAGCAGTTTGGGGCGGACCACAGATACGCAGTATTTT
TRBV29-1	TRBD2	NA	TRBJ2-7	CSVRLAGGPVQYF	TGCAGCGTTCGACTAGCGGGAGGGCCAGTGCAGTACTTC
TRBV3-1	NA	many	TRBJ1-6	CASTTGSGDLSPLHF	TGTGCCAGCACCACCGGATCTGGGGACCTCTCACCCCTCCACTTT
TRBV9	TRBD1	many	TRBJ1-1	CASSVADRATEAFF	TGTGCCAGCAGCGTAGCTGACAGGGCCACTGAAGCTTTCTTT
TRBV19	NA	many	TRBJ1-1	CASSIDGDYTEAFF	TGTGCCAGTAGTATCGACGGGGACTACACTGAAGCTTTCTTT
TRBV10-3	TRBD1	NA	TRBJ2-1	CAITGTGPGNEQFF	TGTGCCATCACAGGGACAGGGCCGGGGAATGAGCAGTTCTTC
TRBV2	NA	NA	TRBJ2-4	CASSEIIGEGGIQYF	TGTGCCAGCAGTGAAATTATTGGGGAGGGGGGCATTCAGTACTTC
TRBV14	NA	NA	TRBJ2-1	CASSLASMRISNEQFF	TGTGCCAGCAGCCTTGCTAGCATGAGGATAAGCAATGAGCAGTTCTTC
TRBV13	NA	many	TRBJ1-3	CASSLVREGNNGNTIYF	TGTGCCAGCAGCTTAGTGAGAGAAGGGAATAATGGAAACACCATATATTTT
TRBV9	TRBD1	NA	TRBJ2-7	CASSTGQVSYEQYF	TGTGCCAGCAGCACAGGACAGGTCTCCTACGAGCAGTACTTC
TRBV7-8	NA	NA	TRBJ1-6	CASSLVAGGFSPLHF	TGTGCCAGCAGCTTAGTGGCCGGGGGCTTTTCACCCCTCCACTTT
TRBV7-8	TRBD2	few	TRBJ2-7	CASSHRLAGGKEQYF	TGTGCCAGCAGCCACCGACTAGCGGGAGGGAAGGAGCAGTACTTC
TRBV24-1	TRBD2	many	TRBJ2-1	CATSDPSAGGRDEQFF	TGTGCCACCAGTGACCCTAGCGCGGGAGGGCGGGATGAGCAGTTCTTC
TRBV7-9	NA	NA	TRBJ1-6	CASSPSIGANNSPLHF	TGTGCCAGCAGCCCCTCCATAGGAGCCAATAATTCACCCCTCCACTTT
TRBV20-1	TRBD1	NA	TRBJ1-1	CSARGQGQVITEAFF	TGCAGTGCTAGGGGACAGGGACAGGTCATCACTGAAGCTTTCTTT
TRBV7-3	TRBD1	few	TRBJ2-7	CASSAQGAQEQYF	TGTGCCAGCAGCGCACAGGGGGCCCAAGAGCAGTACTTC
TRBV10-2	NA	many	TRBJ2-5	CASSRRGEDETQYF	TGCGCCAGCAGTCGTAGGGGCGAGGATGAGACCCAGTACTTC
TRBV2	NA	NA	TRBJ1-1	CASGRMSTEAFF	TGTGCCAGTGGACGGATGAGCACTGAAGCTTTCTTT
TRBV5-6	NA	few	TRBJ2-2	CASSLLAGELFF	TGTGCCAGCAGCTTGCTTGCCGGGGAGCTGTTTTTT
TRBV5-1	NA	NA	TRBJ2-2	CASSLEPGQGNTGELFF	TGCGCCAGCAGCTTGGAGCCGGGACAAGGAAACACCGGGGAGCTGTTTTTT
TRBV7-3	NA	few	TRBJ1-6	CASSADSYNSPLHF	TGTGCCAGCAGTGCGGACAGTTATAATTCACCCCTCCACTTT
TRBV5-1	TRBD1	many	TRBJ1-4	CASSLRQGPNEKLFF	TGCGCCAGCAGCTTACGACAGGGACCTAATGAAAAACTGTTTTTT
TRBV7-9	NA	NA	TRBJ2-6	CASSPGQASGANVLTF	TGTGCCAGCAGCCCGGGACAAGCCTCTGGGGCCAACGTCCTGACTTTC
TRBV10-1	NA	NA	TRBJ2-5	CANRIRSQETQYF	TGCGCCAATAGGATCCGTTCCCAAGAGACCCAGTACTTC
TRBV19	NA	NA	TRBJ2-1	CASSIVTSGEQFF	TGTGCCAGTAGTATTGTGACCTCCGGTGAGCAGTTCTTC
TRBV12-3/TRBV12-4	NA	NA	TRBJ2-3	CASSHGTDTQYF	TGTGCCAGCAGTCACGGTACAGATACGCAGTATTTT
TRBV12-3/TRBV12-4	TRBD1	once	TRBJ1-6	CASNRTGTDSPPHF	TGTGCCAGCAATAGGACAGGGACCGATTCACCCCCCCACTTT
TRBV10-2	NA	NA	TRBJ1-3	CASIGAPGNTIYF	TGCGCCAGCATTGGGGCGCCTGGAAACACCATATATTTT
TRBV20-1	TRBD2	NA	TRBJ2-3	CSPGGAGTDTQYF	TGCAGTCCGGGGGGAGCGGGCACAGATACGCAGTATTTT
TRBV13	TRBD2	few	TRBJ2-1	CASSLAGGTDTQFF	TGTGCCAGCAGCCTAGCGGGGGGAACAGATACGCAGTTCTTC
TRBV6-5	NA	NA	TRBJ2-3	CASSYRRAADTQYF	TGTGCCAGCAGTTACCGGAGGGCCGCAGATACGCAGTATTTT
TRBV11-2	NA	many	TRBJ2-1	CASSLGSGLGLNEQFF	TGTGCCAGCAGCTTAGGGAGCGGTTTAGGGTTGAATGAGCAGTTCTTC